These T cell receptor beta chains were read from a single sample in a study of cytomegalovirus exposure and HLA in healthy donors. TCRdb keeps only in-frame clones here, not all; method: immunoSEQ multiplex PCR. The sample lists some 110,000 clones; under 85% were seen once. Sample: PBMCs. The receptors here all came from a man between 25 and 39 years old in good health and CMV-seropositive. The CDR3 runs from the conserved cysteine through the conserved F or W. D genes are given only for firm matches. Rows give clone size only sometimes, using once, few, many, or a class for an expanded clone.

V	D	J	size	DNA	CDR3
TRBV7-6	TRBD1	TRBJ2-1	-	TGTGCCAGCAGCCGGGGACAGCGAAATGAGCAGTTCTTC	CASSRGQRNEQFF
TRBV12-5	-	TRBJ2-5	-	TGTGCTAGTGGTTACCGGGGGGAGACCCAGTACTTC	CASGYRGETQYF
TRBV27	TRBD1	TRBJ2-7	-	TGTGCCAGCAGTTCGGGACAGTTTGCCGAGCAGTACTTC	CASSSGQFAEQYF
TRBV5-6	-	TRBJ1-2	-	TGTGCCAGCAGCTTGGGGATGGAGGGCTACACCTTC	CASSLGMEGYTF
TRBV10-3	TRBD1	TRBJ2-3	-	TGTGCCATCAGTGGGCATGGACAGGCCGGGTTCACAGATACGCAGTATTTT	CAISGHGQAGFTDTQYF
TRBV27	TRBD1	TRBJ1-5	-	TGTGCCAGCAGTTGGGGACAGGGCCGGCCCCAGCATTTT	CASSWGQGRPQHF
TRBV9	-	TRBJ2-7	-	TGTGCCAGCAGCATCCAGACAGGTTCCGAGCAGTACTTC	CASSIQTGSEQYF
TRBV2	-	TRBJ2-1	-	TGTGCCAGCAGTGGGTTTGGGCAGGGGTTGATGGGGTCCTACAATGAGCAGTTCTTC	CASSGFGQGLMGSYNEQFF
TRBV6-1	-	TRBJ1-5	few	TGTGCCAGCAGTGAAGGGTCGGCAGGCAGTCGAAATCAGCCCCAGCATTTT	CASSEGSAGSRNQPQHF
TRBV10-3	TRBD1	TRBJ1-5	-	TGTGCCATGCAACAGGGGGACAATCAGCCCCAGCATTTT	CAMQQGDNQPQHF
TRBV7-9	-	TRBJ1-1	few	TGTGCCAGCAGCTTCGACACTGAAGCTTTCTTT	CASSFDTEAFF
TRBV2	-	TRBJ1-6	-	TGTGCCAGCAGTGTAATGGGGACAACTAATTCACCCCTCCACTTT	CASSVMGTTNSPLHF
TRBV5-8	TRBD1	TRBJ2-7	-	TGTGCCAGCAGCTTCTACAGGGGGGAGGCCTCTTGGTACGAGCAGTACTTC	CASSFYRGEASWYEQYF
TRBV7-6	TRBD1	TRBJ1-2	few	TGTGCCAGCAGCCCCCGAGGTGGGGCAGGGGGCGAGGATGGCTACACCTTC	CASSPRGGAGGEDGYTF
TRBV2	-	TRBJ1-1	-	TGTGCCAGCACCCTAGCGGGGTCCACTGAAGCTTTCTTT	CASTLAGSTEAFF
TRBV7-8	TRBD1	TRBJ1-2	-	TGTGCCAGCAGCAGCCGGAGGGGGCTGGGAACTAACTATGGCTACACCTTC	CASSSRRGLGTNYGYTF
TRBV28	TRBD1	TRBJ2-7	-	TGTGCCAGCAGGCAGACAGGGGGACAGCTCGAGCAGTACTTC	CASRQTGGQLEQYF
TRBV15	-	TRBJ2-7	-	TGTGCCACCAGCAGTTCCAAGCGGCAGGTCGTCTACGAGCAGTACTTC	CATSSSKRQVVYEQYF
TRBV6-1	-	TRBJ1-2	-	TGTGCCAGCAGTGATCCTAGACAGCCCTATGGCTACACCTTC	CASSDPRQPYGYTF
TRBV6-5	-	TRBJ2-4	-	TGTGCCAGCAGTGAGGGACTCTTTTTTCAGTACTTC	CASSEGLFFQYF
TRBV21-1	-	TRBJ2-7	-	TGTGCCAGCAGCAAAGGCTTAGCGGGCCTGGACTACGAGCAGTACTTC	CASSKGLAGLDYEQYF
TRBV21-1	-	TRBJ1-1	once	TGTGCCAGCAGCAGCACCCCCGAGGGCAGTATGAACACTGAGGCTTTCTTT	CASSSTPEGSMNTEAFF
TRBV9	-	TRBJ1-3	-	TGTGCCAGCAGCGCCTGGGCCTCTGGAAACACCATATATTTT	CASSAWASGNTIYF
TRBV5-8	TRBD1	TRBJ1-1	few	TGTGCCAGCAGCCCGGGACAGGGGGCTGGTGAAGCTTTCTTT	CASSPGQGAGEAFF
TRBV6-5	TRBD1	TRBJ1-6	-	TGTGCCAGCAGCCCCGGACAGGTCCGTTCACCCCTCCACTTT	CASSPGQVRSPLHF
TRBV10-2	TRBD2	TRBJ2-3	-	TGCGCCAGCAAGGGGTTGGCGGGGGGGCCGCGCACAGATACGCAGTATTTT	CASKGLAGGPRTDTQYF
TRBV5-1	-	TRBJ2-3	-	TGCGCCAGCAGCTCTCGGACCCGGGGGGATACGCAGTATTTT	CASSSRTRGDTQYF
TRBV10-2	-	TRBJ1-2	once	TGCGCCAGCAGTGTCAGGATAAACTATGGCTACACCTTC	CASSVRINYGYTF
TRBV4-3	-	TRBJ1-5	many	TGCGCCAGCAGCCAAGATCCCGGTTTACGACCCCAGCATTTT	CASSQDPGLRPQHF
TRBV7-6	-	TRBJ1-3	-	TGTGCCAGCAGCCCAGGCCCATGGGTCTCTGGAAACACCATATATTTT	CASSPGPWVSGNTIYF
TRBV11-2	-	TRBJ2-5	-	TGTGCCAGCAGCTTAGGGAGCAGGGAAGAGACCCAGTACTTC	CASSLGSREETQYF
TRBV19	TRBD1	TRBJ2-5	-	TGTGCCACCTCCGGGACAGTGTACCAAGAGACCCAGTACTTC	CATSGTVYQETQYF
TRBV29-1	-	TRBJ2-7	once	TGCAGCGTTGCGGTAGTCGAAGAGCAGTACTTC	CSVAVVEEQYF
TRBV5-1	TRBD2	TRBJ2-2	few	TGCGCCAGCAGCCCTATAGCGGGGGGTGATCACGGGGAGCTGTTTTTT	CASSPIAGGDHGELFF
TRBV2	-	TRBJ1-2	-	TGTGCCAGCAGTGGCGGGACTCCCGATGGCTACACCTTC	CASSGGTPDGYTF
TRBV27	-	TRBJ2-7	-	TGTGCCAGCCTGGGGGGTAGCGGATTTTTCTACGAGCAGTACTTC	CASLGGSGFFYEQYF
TRBV27	TRBD1	TRBJ2-6	-	TGTGCCAGCAGTTCGACTACCCGGACAGGGGGTTCCGGGGCCAACGTCCTGACTTTC	CASSSTTRTGGSGANVLTF
TRBV2	TRBD2	TRBJ2-5	-	TGTGCCAGCATTACGGGGGGGTGGAAAGAGACCCAGTACTTC	CASITGGWKETQYF
TRBV30	TRBD1	TRBJ1-2	few	TGTGCCTGGAGTGCCGGACAGGGACAGGGCTACACCTTC	CAWSAGQGQGYTF
TRBV15	-	TRBJ1-1	few	TGTGCCACTCGGAAGGGGGACATGAACACTGAAGCTTTCTTT	CATRKGDMNTEAFF
TRBV5-1	-	TRBJ2-5	-	TGCGCCAGCAGCCAATCCCAAGAGACCCAGTACTTC	CASSQSQETQYF
TRBV7-9	-	TRBJ1-1	-	TGTGCCAGCAGCTTAGCAGGGGTGACTGAAGCTTTCTTT	CASSLAGVTEAFF
TRBV4-2	-	TRBJ2-3	once	TGTGCCAGCAGCCAAGCCGGGGTGAGGGGCACAGATACGCAGTATTTT	CASSQAGVRGTDTQYF
TRBV2	-	TRBJ1-2	-	TGTGCCAGCAGTGAAGTCAGCAGGTCCTATGGCTACACCTTC	CASSEVSRSYGYTF
TRBV6-5	TRBD2	TRBJ2-7	-	TGTGCCAGCGGCGAGCGGGGGACGTCCTACGAGCAGTACTTC	CASGERGTSYEQYF
TRBV2	-	TRBJ1-5	few	TGTGCCAGCAGCGCACAGGGAATTGCTCAGCCCCAGCATTTT	CASSAQGIAQPQHF
TRBV6-5	-	TRBJ1-2	-	TGTGCCAGCAGTTTTGAGGGATATGGCTACACCTTC	CASSFEGYGYTF
TRBV7-9	-	TRBJ1-3	-	TGTGCCAGCAGCTTATTGCGGGGAAACACCATATATTTT	CASSLLRGNTIYF
TRBV13	-	TRBJ1-6	-	TGTGCCAGCACCCGGGGGGATAATTCACCCCTCCACTTT	CASTRGDNSPLHF
TRBV6-5	-	TRBJ1-1	-	TGTGCCAGCAGTTACTCAAGCGGATACACTGAAGCTTTCTTT	CASSYSSGYTEAFF
TRBV28	-	TRBJ2-7	-	TGTGCCAGCAGTTTTAGTGACAGTCAAAGCGAGCAGTACTTC	CASSFSDSQSEQYF
TRBV9	-	TRBJ1-1	-	TGTGCCAGCAGCGTAGGAATCGGGGGAGAGGGTGAAGCTTTCTTT	CASSVGIGGEGEAFF
TRBV11-3	TRBD2	TRBJ2-3	-	TGTGCCAGCAGCCCAGGGGATAGCGGGATGTTCACAGATACGCAGTATTTT	CASSPGDSGMFTDTQYF